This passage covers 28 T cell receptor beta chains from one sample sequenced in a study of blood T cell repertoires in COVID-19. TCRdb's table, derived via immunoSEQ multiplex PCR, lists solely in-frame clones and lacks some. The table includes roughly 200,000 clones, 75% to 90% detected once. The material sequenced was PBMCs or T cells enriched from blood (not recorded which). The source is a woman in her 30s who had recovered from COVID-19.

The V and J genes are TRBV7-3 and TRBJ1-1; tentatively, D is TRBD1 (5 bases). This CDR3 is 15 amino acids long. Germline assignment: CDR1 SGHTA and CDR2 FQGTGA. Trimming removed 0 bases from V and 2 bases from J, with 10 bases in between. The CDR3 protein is CASSLTRGTNTEAFF. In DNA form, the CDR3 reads TGTGCCAGCAGCTTAACGCGGGGGACCAACACTGAAGCTTTCTTT.

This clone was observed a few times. CDR3 residues: CASSQVGGTGGNQPQHF. DNA for the CDR3: TGCGCCAGCAGCCAAGTTGGGGGGACAGGGGGCAATCAGCCCCAGCATTTT. The rearrangement uses TRBV4-3 and TRBJ1-5; 10 nucleotides align to TRBD1. This CDR3 comprises 17 residues. J gave up 2 bases and V 1 base, and 5 bases lay outside the gene matches. Germline assignment: CDR1 LGHNA and CDR2 YSLEER.

CDR3 sequence: CASRPGGRSGNTIYF. In nucleotides, the CDR3 is TGTGCCAGCAGACCAGGAGGGCGCTCTGGAAACACCATATATTTT. The chain links TRBV6-5 to TRBJ1-3; D is undetermined. CDR1 MNHEY and CDR2 SVGAGI come from the germline V gene. Between the trimmed V and J ends, which lost 6 bases and 0 bases, there was a span of 12 bases. The CDR3 covers 15 residues.

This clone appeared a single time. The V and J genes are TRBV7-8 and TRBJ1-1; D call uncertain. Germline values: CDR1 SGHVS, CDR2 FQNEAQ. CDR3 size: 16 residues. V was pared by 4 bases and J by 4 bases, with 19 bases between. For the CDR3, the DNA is TGTGCCAGCAGCTCGATGCGGATAGGGAGGAGCACTGAAGCTTTCTTT. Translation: CASSSMRIGRSTEAFF. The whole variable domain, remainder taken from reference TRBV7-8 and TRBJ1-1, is GAGVSQSPRYKVAKRGQDVALRCDPISGHVSLFWYQQALGQGPEFLTYFQNEAQLDKSGLPSDRFFAERPEGSVSTLKIQRTQQEDSAVYLCASSSMRIGRSTEAFFGQGTRLTVV.

The CDR3 DNA is TGTGCCAGCAGCAACAGGGTCGGATCTTACGAGCAGTACTTC. Protein product: CASSNRVGSYEQYF. V usage is TRBV27 and J usage is TRBJ2-7, with D maybe TRBD1 (6 bases). The V end lost 6 bases, the J end lost 4 bases, and 16 bases lay between the germline ends. The length of the CDR3 is 14 residues. The germline CDR1 and CDR2 sequences are MNHEY and SMNVEV (reference sequence).

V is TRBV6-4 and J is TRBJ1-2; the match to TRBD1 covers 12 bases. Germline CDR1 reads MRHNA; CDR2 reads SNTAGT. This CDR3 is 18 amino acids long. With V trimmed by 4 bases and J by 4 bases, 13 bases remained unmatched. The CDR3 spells CASSVSGGTGGRSYGYTF. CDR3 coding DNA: TGTGCCAGCAGTGTATCCGGTGGGACAGGGGGCCGCAGCTATGGCTACACCTTC.

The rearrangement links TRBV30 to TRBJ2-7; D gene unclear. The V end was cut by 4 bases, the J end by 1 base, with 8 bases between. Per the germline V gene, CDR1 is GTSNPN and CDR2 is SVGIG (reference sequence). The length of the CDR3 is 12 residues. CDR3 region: CAWTAASYEQYF. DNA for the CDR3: TGTGCCTGGACGGCAGCGTCCTACGAGCAGTACTTC.

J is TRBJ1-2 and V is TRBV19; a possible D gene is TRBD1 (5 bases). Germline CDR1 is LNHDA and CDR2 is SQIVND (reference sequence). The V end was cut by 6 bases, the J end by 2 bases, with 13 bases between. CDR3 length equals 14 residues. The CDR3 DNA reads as TGTGCCAGTAGCCTAAACAGGCACAACTATGGCTACACCTTC. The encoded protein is CASSLNRHNYGYTF.

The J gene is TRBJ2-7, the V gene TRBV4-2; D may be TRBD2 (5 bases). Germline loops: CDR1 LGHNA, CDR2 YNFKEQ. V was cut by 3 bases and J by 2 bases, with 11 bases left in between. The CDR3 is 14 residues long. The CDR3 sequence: CASSQRSGPYEQYF. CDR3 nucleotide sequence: TGTGCCAGCAGCCAGAGGAGCGGACCCTACGAGCAGTACTTC.

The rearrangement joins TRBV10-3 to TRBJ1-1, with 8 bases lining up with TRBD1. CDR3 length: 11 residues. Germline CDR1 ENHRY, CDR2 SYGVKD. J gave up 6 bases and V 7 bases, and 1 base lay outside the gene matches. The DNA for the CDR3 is TGTGCCATCACAGGGGGCGCTGAAGCTTTCTTT. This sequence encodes CAITGGAEAFF.

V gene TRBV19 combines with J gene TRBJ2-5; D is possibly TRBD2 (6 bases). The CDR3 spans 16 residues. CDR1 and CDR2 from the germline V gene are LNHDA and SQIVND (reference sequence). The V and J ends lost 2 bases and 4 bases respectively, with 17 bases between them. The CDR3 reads CASSIKGTGVRETQYF. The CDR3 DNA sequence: TGTGCCAGTAGTATAAAGGGAACGGGAGTGCGAGAGACCCAGTACTTC.

The CDR3 region is CASSLGTSGGDTQYF. The CDR3 coding sequence is TGCGCCAGCAGCCTCGGGACTAGCGGGGGGGATACGCAGTATTTT. The rearrangement uses TRBV5-1 and TRBJ2-3; 15 positions match TRBD2. CDR3 length: 15 amino acids. V trimming: 4 bases; J trimming: 6 bases; junction bases outside the gene matches: 3. Per germline, CDR1 SGHRS and CDR2 YFSETQ.

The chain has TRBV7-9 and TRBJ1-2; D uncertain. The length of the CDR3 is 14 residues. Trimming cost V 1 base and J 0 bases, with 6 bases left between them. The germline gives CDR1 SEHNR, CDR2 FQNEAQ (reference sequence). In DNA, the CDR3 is TGTGCCAGCAGCTTAGGGAGCTCTAACTATGGCTACACCTTC. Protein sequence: CASSLGSSNYGYTF.

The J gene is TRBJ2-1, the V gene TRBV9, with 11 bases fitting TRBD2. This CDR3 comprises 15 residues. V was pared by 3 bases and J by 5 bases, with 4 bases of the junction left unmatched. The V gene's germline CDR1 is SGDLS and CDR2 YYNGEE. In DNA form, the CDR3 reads TGTGCCAGCAGCGCCTTTAGCGGGAGGGACAATGAGCAGTTCTTC. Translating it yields CASSAFSGRDNEQFF. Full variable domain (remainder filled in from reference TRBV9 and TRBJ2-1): DSGVTQTPKHLITATGQRVTLRCSPRSGDLSVYWYQQSLDQGLQFLIQYYNGEERAKGNILERFSAQQFPDLHSELNLSSLELGDSALYFCASSAFSGRDNEQFFGPGTRLTVL.

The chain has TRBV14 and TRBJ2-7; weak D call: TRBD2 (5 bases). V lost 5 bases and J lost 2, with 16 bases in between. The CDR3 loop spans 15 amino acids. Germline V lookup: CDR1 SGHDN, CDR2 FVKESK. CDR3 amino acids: CASSSSPGRTYEQYF. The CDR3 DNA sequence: TGTGCCAGCAGCTCCTCCCCGGGAAGGACCTACGAGCAGTACTTC. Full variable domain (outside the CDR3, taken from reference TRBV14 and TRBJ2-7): EAGVTQFPSHSVIEKGQTVTLRCDPISGHDNLYWYRRVMGKEIKFLLHFVKESKQDESGMPNNRFLAERTGGTYSTLKVQPAELEDSGVYFCASSSSPGRTYEQYFGPGTRLTVT.

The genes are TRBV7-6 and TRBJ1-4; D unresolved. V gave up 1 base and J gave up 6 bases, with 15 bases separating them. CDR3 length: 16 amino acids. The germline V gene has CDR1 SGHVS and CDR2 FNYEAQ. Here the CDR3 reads CASSLGHQSQDEKLFF. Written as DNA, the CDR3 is TGTGCCAGCAGCTTAGGGCACCAGAGTCAGGATGAAAAACTGTTTTTT.

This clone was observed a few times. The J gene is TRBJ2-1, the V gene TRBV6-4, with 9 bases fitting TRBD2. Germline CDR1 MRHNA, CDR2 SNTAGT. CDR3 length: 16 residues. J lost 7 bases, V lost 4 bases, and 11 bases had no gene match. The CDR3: CASSAQSSGTSNEQFF. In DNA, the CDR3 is TGTGCCAGCAGTGCTCAATCTAGCGGGACTTCTAATGAGCAGTTCTTC.

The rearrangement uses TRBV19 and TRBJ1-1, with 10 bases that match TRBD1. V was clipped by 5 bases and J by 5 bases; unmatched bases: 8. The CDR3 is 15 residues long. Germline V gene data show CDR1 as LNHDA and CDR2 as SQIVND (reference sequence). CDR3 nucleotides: TGTGCCAGTAGTGTCGGGACAGGGGAGGGGACTGAAGCTTTCTTT. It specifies CASSVGTGEGTEAFF. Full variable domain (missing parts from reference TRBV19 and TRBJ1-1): DGGITQSPKYLFRKEGQNVTLSCEQNLNHDAMYWYRQDPGQGLRLIYYSQIVNDFQKGDIAEGYSVSREKKESFPLTVTSAQKNPTAFYLCASSVGTGEGTEAFFGQGTRLTVV.

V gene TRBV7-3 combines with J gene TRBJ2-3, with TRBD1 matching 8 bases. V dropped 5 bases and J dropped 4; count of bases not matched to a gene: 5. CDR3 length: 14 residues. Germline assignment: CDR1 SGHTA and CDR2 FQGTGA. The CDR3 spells CASSPGQGSDTQYF. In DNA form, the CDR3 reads TGTGCCAGCAGCCCCGGACAGGGATCAGATACGCAGTATTTT.

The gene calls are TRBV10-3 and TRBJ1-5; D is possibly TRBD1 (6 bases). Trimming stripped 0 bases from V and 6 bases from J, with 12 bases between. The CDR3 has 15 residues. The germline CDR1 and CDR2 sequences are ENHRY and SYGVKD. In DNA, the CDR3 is TGTGCCATCAGTGAGTCGATAGGGGGTGGTCAGCCCCAGCATTTT. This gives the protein CAISESIGGGQPQHF.

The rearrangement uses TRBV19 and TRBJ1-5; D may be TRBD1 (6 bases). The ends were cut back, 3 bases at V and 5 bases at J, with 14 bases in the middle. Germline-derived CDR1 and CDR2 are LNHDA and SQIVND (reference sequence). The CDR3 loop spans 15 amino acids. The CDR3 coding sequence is TGTGCCAGTAGTATCAGGGGTCCACGCGATCAGCCCCAGCATTTT. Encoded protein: CASSIRGPRDQPQHF.

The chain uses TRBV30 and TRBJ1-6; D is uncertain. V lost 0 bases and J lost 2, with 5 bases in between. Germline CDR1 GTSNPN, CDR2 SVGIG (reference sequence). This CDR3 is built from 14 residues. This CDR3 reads CAWSVSAYNSPLHF. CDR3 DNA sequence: TGTGCCTGGAGTGTATCAGCCTATAATTCACCCCTCCACTTT.

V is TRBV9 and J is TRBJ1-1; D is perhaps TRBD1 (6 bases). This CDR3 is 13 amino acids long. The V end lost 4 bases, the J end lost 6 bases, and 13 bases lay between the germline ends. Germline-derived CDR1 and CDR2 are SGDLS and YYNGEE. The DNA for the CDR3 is TGTGCCAGCAGCAAAGGGACAAGCTCTGAAGCTTTCTTT. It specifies CASSKGTSSEAFF.

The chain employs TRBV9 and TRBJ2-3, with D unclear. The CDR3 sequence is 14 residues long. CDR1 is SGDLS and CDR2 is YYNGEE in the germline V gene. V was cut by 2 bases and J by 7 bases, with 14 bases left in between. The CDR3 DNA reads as TGTGCCAGCAGCGTCACCGGCATGAGGAATACGCAGTATTTT. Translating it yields CASSVTGMRNTQYF.

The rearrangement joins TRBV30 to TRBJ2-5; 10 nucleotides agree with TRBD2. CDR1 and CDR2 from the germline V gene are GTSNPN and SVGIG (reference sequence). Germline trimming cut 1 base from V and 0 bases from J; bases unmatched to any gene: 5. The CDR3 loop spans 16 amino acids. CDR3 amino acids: CAWSGLAGAYQETQYF. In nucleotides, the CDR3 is TGTGCCTGGAGTGGCCTAGCGGGAGCGTACCAAGAGACCCAGTACTTC.

The CDR3 sequence is CSGHKGAGADYGYTF. CDR3 nucleotide sequence: TGCAGCGGCCACAAAGGTGCAGGGGCCGACTATGGCTACACCTTC. This rearrangement joins TRBV29-1 to TRBJ1-2, with a possible D match to TRBD1 (6 bases). V was clipped by 7 bases and J by 3 bases, with 21 bases between them. This CDR3 comprises 15 residues. CDR1 SQVTM and CDR2 ANQGSEA come from the germline V gene.

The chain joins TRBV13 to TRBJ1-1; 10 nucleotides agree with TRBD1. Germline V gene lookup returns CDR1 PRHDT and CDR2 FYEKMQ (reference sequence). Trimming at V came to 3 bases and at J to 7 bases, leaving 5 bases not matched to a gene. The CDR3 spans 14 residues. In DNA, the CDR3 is TGTGCCAGCAGCTTGACAGGGGGCGGGGTTGAAGCTTTCTTT. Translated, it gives CASSLTGGGVEAFF.

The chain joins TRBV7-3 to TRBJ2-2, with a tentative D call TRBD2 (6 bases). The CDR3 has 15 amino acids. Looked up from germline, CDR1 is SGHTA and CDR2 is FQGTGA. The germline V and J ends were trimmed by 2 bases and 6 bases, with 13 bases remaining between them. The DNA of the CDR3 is TGTGCCAGCAGCTTACGCGGGGAGGTGTCCGGGGAGCTGTTTTTT. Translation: CASSLRGEVSGELFF. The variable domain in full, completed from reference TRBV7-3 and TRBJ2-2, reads GAGVSQTPSNKVTEKGKYVELRCDPISGHTALYWYRQSLGQGPEFLIYFQGTGAADDSGLPNDRFFAVRPEGSVSTLKIQRTERGDSAVYLCASSLRGEVSGELFFGEGSRLTVL.